Listed below are T cell receptor beta chains from one sample, sequenced in a study of OX40 agonist ivuxolimab in advanced cancers. The data were produced by immunoSEQ multiplex PCR, yet TCRdb's version contains in-frame clones alone and is incomplete. In the table there are fewer than 55,000 clones, 81% of which are singletons. The specimen was CD4+ or CD8+ T cells sorted from blood, collected in a trial of the OX40 agonist ivuxolimab. The receptors originated from an adult with an advanced solid tumor such as melanoma, head and neck, liver or kidney cancer. Both conserved end residues are part of each CDR3. A D gene is named only where the DNA matches it firmly. Size is stated for part of the rows, as once, few or many counts, or as a class when the clone is expanded.

>.|TRBJ2-5|TRBV7-9|.
TGTGCCAGCAGCTCTGTAGAGACCCAGTACTTC
CASSSVETQYF
>TRBD1|TRBJ2-5|TRBV7-8|once
TGTGCCAGCAGCTTAGCGAGTGGGGACAGAAAAGAGACCCAGTACTTC
CASSLASGDRKETQYF
>.|TRBJ2-5|TRBV5-4|.
TGTGCCAGCAGCTTGATACGAGGAGGGACCGGGACCCAGTACTTC
CASSLIRGGTGTQYF
>.|TRBJ2-7|TRBV11-2|.
TGTGCCAGCAGCTTAGGCGGGCTCTCCTACGAGCAGTACTTC
CASSLGGLSYEQYF
>.|TRBJ2-5|TRBV7-9|.
TGTGCCAGCAGCCAAAGGGGGGGCATTCAAGAGACCCAGTACTTC
CASSQRGGIQETQYF
>TRBD2|TRBJ2-7|TRBV11-3|.
TGTGCCAGCAGCTTAGATTTGGGGAGGGTAAGCTACGAGCAGTACTTC
CASSLDLGRVSYEQYF
>TRBD1|TRBJ1-1|TRBV7-2|few
TGTGCCAGCAGCTTAGGACAGGGGGCAACTGAAGCTTTCTTT
CASSLGQGATEAFF
>.|TRBJ1-2|TRBV19|few
TGTGCCAGTAGTATGGGGGAGACCAACTATGGCTACACCTTC
CASSMGETNYGYTF
>.|TRBJ1-4|TRBV10-3|few
TGTGCCATCAGTTCACTGGCGGGGGAAAAACTGTTTTTT
CAISSLAGEKLFF
>TRBD2|TRBJ2-2|TRBV6-6|few
TGTGCCAGCACCCAGACTAGCGGGAACACCGGGGAGCTGTTTTTT
CASTQTSGNTGELFF
>TRBD1|TRBJ2-7|TRBV29-1|.
TGCAGCGTTGGGGACGGACAGGCCTACGAGCAGTACTTC
CSVGDGQAYEQYF
>.|TRBJ2-2|TRBV28|.
TGTGCCAGCATAAAAAGAGGACAAACCTCGAACACCGGGGAGCTGTTTTTT
CASIKRGQTSNTGELFF
>TRBD1|TRBJ1-1|TRBV5-4|.
TGTGCCAGCACCCCGACAGGGGTTACTGAAGCTTTCTTT
CASTPTGVTEAFF
>TRBD2|TRBJ2-3|TRBV10-1|.
TGCGCCAGCAGTTCCCGGGGGGGCCTCGCAGATACGCAGTATTTT
CASSSRGGLADTQYF
>.|TRBJ2-5|TRBV29-1|.
TGCAGCACACGACCAGCTGGAGAGACCCAGTACTTC
CSTRPAGETQYF
>.|TRBJ2-1|TRBV6-1|once
TGTGCCAGCAGCGTACATATAGACGATGAGCAGTTCTTC
CASSVHIDDEQFF
>TRBD1|TRBJ2-6|TRBV18|.
TGTGCCAGCTTAACAGGGGGCGGGTCCTCTGGGGCCAACGTCCTGACTTTC
CASLTGGGSSGANVLTF
>.|TRBJ2-2|TRBV19|.
TGTGCCAGTAGGCCTGCCGGGGGCGGGGAGCTGTTTTTT
CASRPAGGGELFF
>.|TRBJ1-1|TRBV5-1|.
TGCGCCAGCAGCTCGCAATACTTGGGGTTTGAAGCTTTCTTT
CASSSQYLGFEAFF
>.|TRBJ2-7|TRBV6-1|.
TGTGCCAGCAAGGGTGTTTCGGGGGAGCAGTACTTC
CASKGVSGEQYF
>.|TRBJ2-1|TRBV2|.
TGTGCCAGCAGTCCCCCCGGGCAATCCTACAATGAGCAGTTCTTC
CASSPPGQSYNEQFF